The rows below give T cell receptor beta chains drawn from one sample of a study of shared clonotypes between healthy human individuals. The protocol was immunoSEQ multiplex PCR, while the TCRdb copy is restricted to in-frame clones and leaves out a portion. This table holds some 500,000 clones, 70% to 80% found once. Sequencing was carried out using PBMCs. These receptors were collected from a woman between 40 and 55 years old in good health. Some clones in this sample may be carry-over from other donors' samples. The CDR3 runs from the conserved cysteine through the conserved F or W. Each record gives: V gene, J gene, clone size, D gene, CDR3 protein, CDR3 DNA. D genes are given only for firm matches. Rows may omit the clone size; those that give it use once, few, many or a size class.

V gene: TRBV18; J gene: TRBJ2-3; clone size: .; D gene: .; CDR3 protein: CASSPNFRRSTDTQYF; CDR3 DNA: TGTGCCAGCTCACCGAACTTTCGGAGAAGCACAGATACGCAGTATTTT
V gene: TRBV28; J gene: TRBJ1-4; clone size: .; D gene: TRBD1; CDR3 protein: CASSKGQEGNEKLFF; CDR3 DNA: TGTGCCAGCAGCAAGGGACAGGAGGGTAATGAAAAACTGTTTTTT
V gene: TRBV19; J gene: TRBJ2-1; clone size: .; D gene: .; CDR3 protein: CASSKANWGPYNEQFF; CDR3 DNA: TGTGCCAGTAGTAAGGCAAACTGGGGCCCATACAATGAGCAGTTCTTC
V gene: TRBV2; J gene: TRBJ1-2; clone size: .; D gene: TRBD1; CDR3 protein: CASSEVGTAGYGYTF; CDR3 DNA: TGTGCCAGCAGTGAAGTCGGGACAGCTGGCTATGGCTACACCTTC
V gene: TRBV6-5; J gene: TRBJ2-2; clone size: .; D gene: .; CDR3 protein: CASSLARTGELFF; CDR3 DNA: TGTGCCAGCAGCCTCGCCCGGACCGGGGAGCTGTTTTTT
V gene: TRBV7-2; J gene: TRBJ1-4; clone size: few; D gene: .; CDR3 protein: CASSLAGAGNEKLFF; CDR3 DNA: TGTGCCAGCAGCTTAGCGGGGGCGGGGAACGAAAAACTGTTTTTT
V gene: TRBV2; J gene: TRBJ1-1; clone size: .; D gene: TRBD1; CDR3 protein: CASTQLGTGSTEAFF; CDR3 DNA: TGTGCCAGCACCCAATTGGGGACAGGGTCGACTGAAGCTTTCTTT
V gene: TRBV15; J gene: TRBJ1-5; clone size: .; D gene: .; CDR3 protein: CATSRDLGGNQPQHF; CDR3 DNA: TGTGCCACCAGCAGAGATCTTGGGGGCAATCAGCCCCAGCATTTT
V gene: TRBV19; J gene: TRBJ2-7; clone size: .; D gene: .; CDR3 protein: CASSDGGAPPYEQYF; CDR3 DNA: TGTGCCAGTAGCGATGGGGGGGCACCACCCTACGAGCAGTACTTC
V gene: TRBV14; J gene: TRBJ2-7; clone size: .; D gene: TRBD1; CDR3 protein: CASSQAGGRYEQYF; CDR3 DNA: TGTGCCAGCAGCCAAGCAGGGGGCAGGTACGAGCAGTACTTC
V gene: TRBV21-1; J gene: TRBJ2-6; clone size: .; D gene: .; CDR3 protein: CASSKSYRTGEISGANVLTF; CDR3 DNA: TGTGCCAGCAGCAAATCCTATAGGACAGGTGAGATCTCTGGGGCCAACGTCCTGACTTTC
V gene: TRBV4-3; J gene: TRBJ2-7; clone size: .; D gene: .; CDR3 protein: CASSQDSQKRAPYEQYF; CDR3 DNA: TGCGCCAGCAGCCAAGATTCGCAAAAGCGGGCACCCTACGAGCAGTACTTC
V gene: TRBV5-1; J gene: TRBJ1-2; clone size: once; D gene: .; CDR3 protein: CASSLAPPIDNYGYTF; CDR3 DNA: TGCGCCAGCAGCTTGGCACCCCCCATTGATAACTATGGCTACACCTTC
V gene: TRBV10-1; J gene: TRBJ2-7; clone size: .; D gene: .; CDR3 protein: CASSETSYEQYF; CDR3 DNA: TGCGCCAGCAGTGAAACCAGCTACGAGCAGTACTTC